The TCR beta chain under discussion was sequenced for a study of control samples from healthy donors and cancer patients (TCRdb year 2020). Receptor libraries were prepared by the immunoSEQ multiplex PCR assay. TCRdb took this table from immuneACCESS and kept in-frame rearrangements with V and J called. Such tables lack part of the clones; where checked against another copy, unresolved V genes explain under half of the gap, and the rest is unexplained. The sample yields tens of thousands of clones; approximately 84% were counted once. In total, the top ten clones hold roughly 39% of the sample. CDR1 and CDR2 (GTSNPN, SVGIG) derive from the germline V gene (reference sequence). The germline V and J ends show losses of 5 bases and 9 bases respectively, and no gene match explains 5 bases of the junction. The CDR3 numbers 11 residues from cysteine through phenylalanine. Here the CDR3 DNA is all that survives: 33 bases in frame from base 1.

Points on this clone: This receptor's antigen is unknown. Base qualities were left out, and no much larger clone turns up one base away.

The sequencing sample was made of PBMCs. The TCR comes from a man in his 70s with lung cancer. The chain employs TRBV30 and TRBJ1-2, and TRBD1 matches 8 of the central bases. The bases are TGTGCCTGGGACAGGGGAGTGAGCTACACCTTC. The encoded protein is CAWDRGVSYTF.